This T cell receptor (beta chain) was sequenced in a study of regulatory T cells in long-lasting Graves disease. Study-wide points: Sampling was limited to peripheral blood rather than thyroid tissue. Newly diagnosed patients had higher TCR diversity than persistent Graves' patients did.

The time point here: persistent/refractory GD, antithyroid drugs over 5 years with positive TRAb. From PBMCs, RNA was extracted and then used to make the TCR library. CDR1 and CDR2 (germline): SGHKS, YYEKEE (reference sequence). The germline V and J ends were trimmed by 2 bases and 10 bases, with 15 bases remaining between them. This CDR3 region has 13 residues. The authors built TCR beta libraries using iRepertoire HTBI primers and Arm-PCR of CDR3 regions. Authors' methods: Sequenced samples collectively carried some 60 TRBV and 14 TRBJ segments. Each CDR3 protein is one row after TCRdb ran MiXCR on the multiplex PCR reads. The authors' filters were not applied to this entry. The data hold 450,000 or so distinct CDR3 sequences, with around 20% observed a single time. In the case of this clonotype: Its antigen is currently unknown.

The gene calls are TRBV5-5 and TRBJ1-2, with D hard to call. This receptor was identified in a female donor with Graves disease. The sample in question was peripheral blood mononuclear cells (PBMCs), obtained when the disease was refractory, from a patient treated with antithyroid drugs. The CDR3 bases are TGTGCCAGCAGCTTCCCGGATGGATCTTCCTACACCTTC. Amino acid sequence: CASSFPDGSSYTF.